These 19 T cell receptor beta chains share one sample of origin, sequenced in a study of T cell responses to AZD1222 COVID-19 vaccine. Produced via immunoSEQ multiplex PCR; TCRdb's table is partial and in-frame only. In the table there are 100,000 or so clones, 92% of which are singletons. The sequences come from peripheral blood, collected 28 days after the second AZD1222 dose. These receptors all come from an adult who received the AZD1222 COVID-19 vaccine.

The genes are TRBV12-3 or TRBV12-4 and TRBJ1-5; D is unclear. This CDR3 is 13 amino acids long. V was cut by 1 base and J by 3 bases, with 4 bases left in between. In DNA, the CDR3 is TGTGCCAGCAGTTTAGTTACCAATCAGCCCCAGCATTTT. Its translation is CASSLVTNQPQHF.

This rearrangement joins TRBV28 to TRBJ2-7; 12 bases match TRBD2. The germline V gene has CDR1 MDHEN and CDR2 SYDVKM. Germline trimming cut 6 bases from V and 4 bases from J; bases unmatched to any gene: 7. The CDR3 spans 15 residues. The CDR3 loop reads CASRRTGTSGYEQYF. The CDR3 DNA follows: TGTGCCAGCAGGCGGACCGGGACTAGCGGGTACGAGCAGTACTTC.

The chain uses TRBV6-5 and TRBJ1-1; no clear D. The CDR3 length is 14 residues. Germline assignment: CDR1 MNHEY and CDR2 SVGAGI. V was clipped by 3 bases and J by 1 base, with 9 bases between them. CDR3 amino acids: CASSYMSGNTEAFF. The CDR3 bases are TGTGCCAGCAGTTATATGTCAGGGAACACTGAAGCTTTCTTT.

The chain recombines TRBV30 with TRBJ2-7; D is ambiguous. CDR1 GTSNPN and CDR2 SVGIG come from the germline V gene (reference sequence). The CDR3 runs to 13 residues. Trimming removed 3 bases from V and 1 base from J, with 10 bases in between. For the CDR3, the DNA is TGTGCCTGGAGACGAATAGGATCCTACGAGCAGTACTTC. Amino acid sequence: CAWRRIGSYEQYF.

The rearrangement joins TRBV18 to TRBJ2-3, with TRBD2 matching 12 bases. Germline CDR1 is KGHSH and CDR2 is LQKENI. V dropped 6 bases and J dropped 6; count of bases not matched to a gene: 7. The CDR3 runs 15 residues. In nucleotides, the CDR3 is TGTGCCAGCTCCCCTAGCGGGGGGGCTCGGGATACGCAGTATTTT. It codes for CASSPSGGARDTQYF.

The J gene is TRBJ1-5, the V gene TRBV19; D is ambiguous. Germline V gene sequence: CDR1 LNHDA, CDR2 SQIVND (reference sequence). The CDR3 spans 14 residues. Deletions cut 4 bases from V and 2 bases from J, with 9 bases between. CDR3 nucleotides: TGTGCCAGTAGTAGGGTATCCGGCAATCAGCCCCAGCATTTT. Translation gives CASSRVSGNQPQHF.

This sequence joins TRBV19 and TRBJ1-2; TRBD1 is a possible D gene (5 bases). The CDR3 spans 15 residues. Germline values: CDR1 LNHDA, CDR2 SQIVND (reference sequence). V was pared by 6 bases and J by 0 bases, with 14 bases between. In DNA form, the CDR3 reads TGTGCCAGTAGCACCGCCCGACAGACTAACTATGGCTACACCTTC. This gives the protein CASSTARQTNYGYTF.

The chain joins TRBV10-3 to TRBJ1-3; 7 nucleotides agree with TRBD1. The CDR3 contains 13 residues. Germline lookup yields CDR1 ENHRY and CDR2 SYGVKD. The ends lost 10 bases at V and 4 bases at J; junction bases unmatched: 7. CDR3 in amino acids: CATQGTVGNTIYF. CDR3 in DNA: TGTGCCACCCAAGGGACAGTGGGAAACACCATATATTTT.

The gene calls are TRBV11-2 and TRBJ2-3, with 8 positions matching TRBD2. CDR1 SGHAT and CDR2 FQNNGV come from the germline V gene. V trimming: 4 bases; J trimming: 10 bases; junction bases outside the gene matches: 1. CDR3 length equals 11 residues. CDR3 loop: CASSYGGAQYF. DNA of the CDR3: TGTGCCAGCAGCTACGGGGGGGCGCAGTATTTT.

The J gene is TRBJ2-7, the V gene TRBV7-2; D is undetermined. CDR3 length: 14 amino acids. Germline V CDR1 and CDR2: SGHTA, FQGNSA. Trimming removed 1 base at V and 3 bases at J, with 10 bases between. DNA for the CDR3: TGTGCCAGCAGCTTAGGGCAGGAACACTACGAGCAGTACTTC. Translation: CASSLGQEHYEQYF.

Worth noting for this clone: Other DNA sequences in the sample encode the same CDR3. This chain joins TRBV7-2 and TRBJ2-3; TRBD2 is a possible D gene (6 bases). V lost 0 bases and J lost 1, with 8 bases in between. The CDR3 length is 15 residues. Germline assignment: CDR1 SGHTA and CDR2 FQGNSA. The CDR3 protein is CASSLASGGTDTQYF. CDR3 in DNA: TGTGCCAGCAGCTTAGCTAGCGGCGGCACAGATACGCAGTATTTT.

This chain connects TRBV2 to TRBJ1-2, with D hard to call. CDR1 and CDR2 (germline): SNHLY, FYNNEI. Trimming shortened V by 4 bases and J by 2 bases, and 8 bases separated the two germline ends. The CDR3 sequence is 13 residues long. CDR3 protein: CASSVAVNYGYTF. CDR3 DNA: TGTGCCAGCAGTGTGGCGGTAAACTATGGCTACACCTTC.

The chain links TRBV6-5 to TRBJ2-3, with D perhaps matching TRBD2 (6 bases). Germline CDR1 MNHEY, CDR2 SVGAGI. Trimming stripped 0 bases from V and 2 bases from J, with 12 bases between. This CDR3 is built from 16 residues. CDR3 sequence: CASSYSGTRNTDTQYF. In DNA form, the CDR3 reads TGTGCCAGCAGTTACTCAGGGACTCGAAACACAGATACGCAGTATTTT.

A remark on this clone: Germline and junction disagree at one end, which may indicate a read error. V and J are TRBV28 and TRBJ1-4; D perhaps matches TRBD1 (5 bases). CDR1 is MDHEN, CDR2 SYDVKM, per germline. The CDR3 covers 12 residues. As DNA, the CDR3 is TGTGCCAGCAGCCTAGGGCCTCGGACACGTAGTTTT. Protein: CASSLGPRTRSF. Drawing the rest from reference TRBV28 and TRBJ1-4, the complete variable domain is DVKVTQSSRYLVKRTGEKVFLECVQDMDHENMFWYRQDPGLGLRLIYFSYDVKMKEKGDIPEGYSVSREKKERFSLILESASTNQTSMYLCASSLGPRTRSFGSGTQLSVL.

This chain links TRBV11-2 with TRBJ1-2, with D tentatively TRBD1 (6 bases). V was cut by 5 bases and J by 5 bases, with 18 bases left in between. The V gene's germline CDR1 is SGHAT and CDR2 FQNNGV. The CDR3 sequence is 15 residues long. The CDR3 DNA is TGTGCCAGCAGCCTCTACAGGGCTTGGGGGTATGGCTACACCTTC. As protein: CASSLYRAWGYGYTF.

The chain links TRBV5-1 to TRBJ1-1; 7 positions match TRBD1. After removal of 6 bases from V and 1 base from J, the junction contained 3 bases not matched to a gene. The CDR3 length is 13 residues. Germline CDR1 SGHRS, CDR2 YFSETQ. The CDR3: CASNGQENTEAFF. CDR3 nucleotide sequence: TGCGCCAGCAACGGACAGGAGAACACTGAAGCTTTCTTT.

The chain links TRBV4-1 to TRBJ1-1, with D possibly TRBD1 on 6 matching bases. Germline loops: CDR1 MGHRA, CDR2 YSYEKL. V lost 3 bases to trimming and J lost 8 bases, with 16 bases between them. The CDR3 runs 14 residues. The CDR3: CASSHQGRKIEAFF. CDR3 in DNA: TGCGCCAGCAGCCACCAGGGGAGGAAGATAGAAGCTTTCTTT.

The CDR3 region has the DNA TGTGCCAGCAGTCAGCGGGGGACAGGTAATCAGCCCCAGCATTTT. Translating it yields CASSQRGTGNQPQHF. J is TRBJ1-5 and V is TRBV6-2 or TRBV6-3, with 8 bases identical to TRBD1. Germline CDR1 is MNHEY and CDR2 is SVGEGT. The V segment lost 5 bases and the J segment 4 bases; nucleotides outside the gene matches: 7. The CDR3 length is 15 residues.

This sequence joins TRBV20-1 and TRBJ1-2; D not resolved. This CDR3 is built from 11 residues. V lost 0 bases to trimming and J lost 6 bases, with 5 bases between them. Germline-derived CDR1 and CDR2 are DFQATT and SNEGSKA (reference sequence). The CDR3 DNA is TGCAGTGCTAGAGAAGGACATGGCTACACCTTC. Translated: CSAREGHGYTF.